These 2 T cell receptor beta chains share one sample of origin, sequenced in a study of T-cell reconstitution after alpha-beta-depleted transplantation in children. For TCRbeta, the library was prepared with unique molecular identifiers. TCRdb independently ran MiXCR on the PCR reads; one entry per CDR3 protein. In the table there are over 200,000 distinct CDR3 sequences, around a sixth of which are singletons. The specimen was PBMCs, mostly from graft donor cells, collected 360 days after TCRalphabeta/CD19-depleted stem cell transplant. These receptors originate from a male patient aged 2 to 10 who had a stem cell transplant for acute lymphoblastic leukemia, so the T cells may come from the graft donor.

This clonotype has at least ten counts. The chain employs TRBV5-1 and TRBJ2-2, with D possibly being TRBD1 (7 bases). Germline CDR1 and CDR2: SGHRS and YFSETQ. Deletions cut 5 bases from V and 5 bases from J, with 13 bases between. The CDR3 has 14 amino acids. CDR3 protein: CASRGGGFTGELFF. The DNA of the CDR3 is TGCGCCAGCAGAGGAGGGGGCTTTACCGGGGAGCTGTTTTTT.

A note on this clonotype: Germline is not matched at one junction end, which may reflect a read error. The CDR3 spells CSAGDLRGDYEQYF. CDR3 DNA: TGCAGTGCTGGAGACCTTCGAGGTGATTACGAGCAGTACTTC. The V gene is TRBV20-1, the J gene TRBJ2-7; no reliable D call. This CDR3 is built from 14 residues. Looked up from germline, CDR1 is DFQATT and CDR2 is SNEGSKA (reference sequence).